One T cell receptor (beta chain) is described in this entry. The sample originates from a study of cytomegalovirus exposure and HLA in healthy donors. The primer mix had 60 Vbeta and 13 Jbeta primers. Clones were read by immunoSEQ multiplex PCR, and TCRdb kept only the in-frame ones, dropping some. The sample yields about 200,000 clones, 86% seen once. This CDR3 spans 13 amino acids. Trimming cost V 8 bases and J 5 bases, with 12 bases left between them. Germline CDR1 is LNHDA and CDR2 is SQIVND (reference sequence). The chain employs TRBV19 and TRBJ2-2; D gene ambiguous. This clonotype was obtained from a woman in her twenties or thirties in good health and CMV-seronegative. Sequences were obtained from PBMCs. The CDR3 DNA reads as TGTGCCAGTCTGACAACGCCGACCGGGGAGCTGTTTTTT. This sequence encodes CASLTTPTGELFF.